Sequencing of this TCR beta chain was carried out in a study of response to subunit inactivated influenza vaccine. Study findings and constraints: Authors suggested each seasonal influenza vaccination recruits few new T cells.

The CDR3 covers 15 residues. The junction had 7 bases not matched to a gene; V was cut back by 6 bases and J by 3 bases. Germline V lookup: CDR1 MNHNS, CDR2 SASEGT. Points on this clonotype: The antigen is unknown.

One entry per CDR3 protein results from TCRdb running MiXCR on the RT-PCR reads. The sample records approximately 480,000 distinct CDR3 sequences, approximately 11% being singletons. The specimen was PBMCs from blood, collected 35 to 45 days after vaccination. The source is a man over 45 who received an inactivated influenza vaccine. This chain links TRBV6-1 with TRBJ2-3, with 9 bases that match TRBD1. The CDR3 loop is CASRPQGAPTDTQYF. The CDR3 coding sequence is TGTGCCAGCAGGCCACAGGGGGCGCCGACAGATACGCAGTATTTT.